What follows is one T cell receptor beta chain and its context. Its antigen is unidentified. The data were obtained in a study of T cells in Graves' hyperthyroidism and ophthalmopathy. Study as a whole: Peripheral blood was obtained at initial diagnosis, preceding any treatment. The study, taken as a whole, reports: Ophthalmopathy onset followed model prediction by a median roughly 6 months. In simple terms, a model built on 13 V-J features told ophthalmopathy apart from stable hyperthyroidism.

RNA transcripts provided the source from which TCR beta CDR3 regions were amplified. An initial round of RT-PCR targeting the TCR CDR3 relied on the HTBI primer set. Via MiXCR, TCRdb re-called the multiplex PCR reads, giving one row per CDR3 protein. The repertoire has around 250,000 distinct CDR3 sequences, approximately 23% of them found once; the top ten carry 30% to 40%. CDR1 is LGHDT and CDR2 is YNNKEL in the germline V gene (reference sequence). This CDR3 contains 14 residues. V lost 0 bases to trimming and J lost 5 bases, with 10 bases between them. Diagnosis relied on clinical symptoms, serum thyroxine and TRAb, thyroid ultrasound and orbital computed tomography.

The V gene is TRBV3-1, the J gene TRBJ1-1; D is uncertain. This receptor was taken from a woman aged 40 to 50 with Graves' ophthalmopathy. The sample was blood. CDR3 protein: CASSQDRGSTEAFF. DNA for the CDR3: TGTGCCAGCAGCCAAGATCGGGGTAGTACTGAAGCTTTCTTT.